The text below deals with one T cell receptor (beta chain). The data belong to a study of blood T cells in healthy people across ages. Study details: Template switching caught about one barcoded beta molecule for each two T cells.

The germline CDR1 and CDR2 sequences are GTSNPN and SVGIG (reference sequence). J lost 5 bases, V lost 3 bases, and 9 bases had no gene match. This CDR3 contains 15 residues. Russia was home to the donors, healthy Caucasian individuals aged roughly 6 to 90. A second 7 to 11 cycle PCR used barcoded and J-beta primers. One entry per CDR3 protein results from TCRdb running MiXCR on the 5' RACE reads. The data hold about 690,000 distinct CDR3 sequences, with approximately 40% observed a single time. The TCR sequence derives from an elderly man in good health. What was sequenced was blood. The rearrangement joins TRBV30 to TRBJ1-4; 7 bases agree with TRBD1. The CDR3 here is CAWSLRGNFNEKLFF. Written as DNA, the CDR3 is TGTGCCTGGAGCCTCAGGGGGAACTTCAATGAAAAACTGTTTTTT.